The 28 T cell receptor beta chains in this list originate from one sample, sequenced in a study of identifying expanded T cells in peripheral blood. Sequenced by immunoSEQ multiplex PCR; TCRdb stores in-frame clones only, minus some. The sample comprises under 150,000 clones, less than 90% of which are singletons, and approximately 8.9% rests with the top ten. The sequencing sample was made of blood. All receptors derive from a person between 18 and 70 years old in good health.

CDR3: CASSFKQNTEAFF. CDR3 bases: TGTGCCAGCAGCTTCAAACAGAACACTGAAGCTTTCTTT. V and J are TRBV5-5 and TRBJ1-1; D gene unclear. V lost 2 bases to trimming and J lost 1 base, with 6 bases between them. The CDR3 is made up of 13 amino acids. Germline lookup yields CDR1 SGHKS and CDR2 YYEKEE (reference sequence). Variable domain in full (rest from reference TRBV5-5 and TRBJ1-1): DAGVTQSPTHLIKTRGQQVTLRCSPISGHKSVSWYQQVLGQGPQFIFQYYEKEERGRGNFPDRFSARQFPNYSSELNVNALLLGDSALYLCASSFKQNTEAFFGQGTRLTVV.

Notes on this clone: It may be a read error: a sequence one base away is much more abundant. The chain carries TRBV11-3 and TRBJ1-1; 7 positions match TRBD1. Unmatched junction bases numbered 1, after V lost 5 bases and J lost 1 base. Germline CDR1 reads SGHNT; CDR2 reads YENEEA. CDR3 length: 13 amino acids. Here the CDR3 reads CASSRQGNTEAFF. The CDR3 DNA is TGTGCCAGCAGCCGACAGGGGAACACTGAAGCTTTCTTT.

The chain links TRBV6-5 to TRBJ1-2; 7 bases map to TRBD1. The CDR3 is 16 amino acids. V gave up 4 bases and J gave up 0 bases; unmatched junction bases: 8. Germline CDR1 MNHEY, CDR2 SVGAGI. The CDR3 region has the DNA TGTGCCAGCAGTTCGGACAGGTGGATACCTAACTATGGCTACACCTTC. The encoded protein is CASSSDRWIPNYGYTF.

The genes are TRBV7-2 and TRBJ2-3; D might be TRBD1 (5 bases). The length of the CDR3 is 15 residues. Trimming took off 5 bases at V and 5 bases at J, with 17 bases between the two ends. Per the germline V gene, CDR1 is SGHTA and CDR2 is FQGNSA. The CDR3 DNA is TGTGCCAGCAGCCCCTCGGTCACAGGTAGAGATACGCAGTATTTT. Protein: CASSPSVTGRDTQYF.

Written as DNA, the CDR3 is TGCGCCAGCAGCCAAGAATCTCAGGACGGGCGACGGGGGCAGTTCTTC. It is translated as CASSQESQDGRRGQFF. This chain uses TRBV4-1 with TRBJ2-1, with a tentative D call TRBD2 (5 bases). The CDR3 runs 16 residues. The V end lost 0 bases, the J end lost 12 bases, and 21 bases lay between the germline ends. Germline V gene sequence: CDR1 MGHRA, CDR2 YSYEKL.

The V call is TRBV7-2, the J call TRBJ2-3; 8 nucleotides line up with TRBD2. The CDR3 consists of 16 residues. CDR1 and CDR2 from the germline V gene are SGHTA and FQGNSA. V was clipped by 0 bases and J by 5 bases; unmatched bases: 7. The chain's CDR3 is CASSLASGGVGDTQYF. The CDR3 DNA sequence: TGTGCCAGCAGCTTAGCATCGGGAGGGGTGGGAGATACGCAGTATTTT.

The CDR3 is CASSLAGAGVGNEQFF. The CDR3 DNA reads TGTGCCAGCAGCTTGGCGGGAGCGGGGGTGGGCAATGAGCAGTTCTTC. The chain has TRBV5-6 and TRBJ2-1; 8 nucleotides match TRBD2. The CDR3 totals 16 residues. V dropped 0 bases and J dropped 6; count of bases not matched to a gene: 8. Germline V gene lookup returns CDR1 SGHDT and CDR2 YYEEEE.

V is TRBV19 and J is TRBJ1-5; no clear D. The germline V gene encodes CDR1 LNHDA and CDR2 SQIVND (reference sequence). This CDR3 contains 16 residues. V was pared by 6 bases and J by 2 bases, with 17 bases between. CDR3: CASSHQTSDGNQPQHF. DNA of the CDR3: TGTGCCAGTAGCCACCAGACTTCAGACGGCAATCAGCCCCAGCATTTT. The entire variable domain, with the rest obtained from reference TRBV19 and TRBJ1-5, is as follows: DGGITQSPKYLFRKEGQNVTLSCEQNLNHDAMYWYRQDPGQGLRLIYYSQIVNDFQKGDIAEGYSVSREKKESFPLTVTSAQKNPTAFYLCASSHQTSDGNQPQHFGDGTRLSIL.

This clone was seen more than once but under ten times. V and J are TRBV18 and TRBJ1-4; D possibly corresponds to TRBD1 (6 bases). V was cut by 6 bases and J by 5 bases, with 16 bases left in between. The CDR3 contains 15 residues. Germline CDR1 and CDR2: KGHSH and LQKENI. CDR3 sequence: CASSSGGGLNEKLFF. The CDR3 DNA sequence: TGTGCCAGCTCCTCCGGTGGGGGGCTGAATGAAAAACTGTTTTTT.

The chain recombines TRBV7-9 with TRBJ1-5, with D possibly TRBD1 on 5 matching bases. Germline V CDR1 and CDR2: SEHNR, FQNEAQ (reference sequence). The CDR3 runs 16 residues. With 5 bases removed from V and 4 bases from J, the gap between germline ends came to 18 bases. The chain's CDR3 is CASSPAGTEGNQPQHF. The CDR3 DNA reads as TGTGCCAGCAGCCCAGCGGGGACGGAAGGGAATCAGCCCCAGCATTTT. Filled out from reference TRBV7-9 and TRBJ1-5, the complete variable domain reads DTGVSQNPRHKITKRGQNVTFRCDPISEHNRLYWYRQTLGQGPEFLTYFQNEAQLEKSRLLSDRFSAERPKGSFSTLEIQRTEQGDSAMYLCASSPAGTEGNQPQHFGDGTRLSIL.

This chain joins TRBV19 and TRBJ2-2; D is perhaps TRBD2 (6 bases). V lost 3 bases and J 2 bases, leaving 10 bases between the germline ends. The CDR3 sequence is 15 residues long. Per the germline V gene, CDR1 is LNHDA and CDR2 is SQIVND (reference sequence). The CDR3 loop is CASSMLRGNTGELFF. CDR3 DNA: TGTGCCAGTAGTATGCTGCGGGGTAACACCGGGGAGCTGTTTTTT.

The chain uses TRBV28 and TRBJ2-3; 7 bases are shared with TRBD1. Trimming took 6 bases from V and 1 from J; bases not matched to a gene: 7. The CDR3 length is 15 residues. Germline V lookup: CDR1 MDHEN, CDR2 SYDVKM. As DNA, the CDR3 is TGTGCCAGCAGCCCCTGGCAGGGGGGCACAGATACGCAGTATTTT. Translating gives CASSPWQGGTDTQYF.

V is TRBV19 and J is TRBJ2-7, with 8 bases identical to TRBD1. The germline V gene encodes CDR1 LNHDA and CDR2 SQIVND (reference sequence). The CDR3 extends over 15 amino acids. With 5 bases clipped from V and 1 base from J, the junction kept 7 bases outside the gene matches. The CDR3 sequence is CASSDPGTGSYEQYF. The CDR3 DNA follows: TGTGCCAGTAGTGACCCCGGGACAGGATCCTACGAGCAGTACTTC. The full variable domain, its missing parts supplied by reference TRBV19 and TRBJ2-7, is DGGITQSPKYLFRKEGQNVTLSCEQNLNHDAMYWYRQDPGQGLRLIYYSQIVNDFQKGDIAEGYSVSREKKESFPLTVTSAQKNPTAFYLCASSDPGTGSYEQYFGPGTRLTVT.

This clone has only one observation. The rearrangement links TRBV2 to TRBJ1-5; 9 nucleotides match TRBD1. The ends lost 6 bases at V and 7 bases at J; junction bases unmatched: 10. The CDR3 is made up of 15 amino acids. The V gene's germline CDR1 is SNHLY and CDR2 FYNNEI. The CDR3 nucleotides are TGTGCCAGCAGCGAGGGACAGGGAATTGGCCAGCCCCAGCATTTT. Its translation is CASSEGQGIGQPQHF.

The rearrangement links TRBV14 to TRBJ2-1, with D perhaps assigned TRBD1 or TRBD2 (5 bases each). V gave up 4 bases and J gave up 6 bases, with 10 bases separating them. The germline gives CDR1 SGHDN, CDR2 FVKESK. The CDR3 contains 13 residues. CDR3 in DNA: TGTGCCAGCAGCCTCGGGACCGTCAATGAGCAGTTCTTC. Protein sequence: CASSLGTVNEQFF.

The V and J genes are TRBV5-4 and TRBJ2-5; 7 bases are a match to TRBD1. CDR1 is SGHNT and CDR2 is YYREEE in the germline V gene (reference sequence). The ends lost 4 bases at V and 5 bases at J; junction bases unmatched: 11. This CDR3 is 15 amino acids long. The CDR3 DNA follows: TGTGCCAGCAGCCCGAGGACAGGAGTGGGGGAGACCCAGTACTTC. Translated: CASSPRTGVGETQYF.

The chain has TRBV28 and TRBJ2-7; D not certain. The CDR3 contains 12 residues. V was shortened by 2 bases and J by 4 bases, with 6 bases between the two germline ends. Germline V CDR1 and CDR2: MDHEN, SYDVKM. CDR3 sequence (DNA): TGTGCCAGCAGTTTACAGCTATACGAGCAGTACTTC. Residues: CASSLQLYEQYF.

The chain is built from TRBV5-1 and TRBJ1-2, with 7 bases matching TRBD1. Germline assignment: CDR1 SGHRS and CDR2 YFSETQ. After removal of 3 bases from V and 8 bases from J, the junction contained 7 bases not matched to a gene. The CDR3 is made up of 13 amino acids. CDR3 sequence: CASSYTGVEGYTF. Written as DNA, the CDR3 is TGCGCCAGCAGCTATACAGGGGTTGAGGGCTACACCTTC.

This chain connects TRBV4-3 to TRBJ2-7, with D perhaps TRBD2 (6 bases). V lost 2 bases and J lost 2, with 13 bases in between. Germline V lookup: CDR1 LGHNA, CDR2 YSLEER. This CDR3 has 15 residues. DNA for the CDR3: TGCGCCAGCAGCCAAAGCCGGGACTTACCCTACGAGCAGTACTTC. Residues: CASSQSRDLPYEQYF.

The chain combines TRBV7-9 with TRBJ2-2; D perhaps matches TRBD1 (5 bases). Germline V gene lookup returns CDR1 SEHNR and CDR2 FQNEAQ (reference sequence). V dropped 2 bases and J dropped 4 bases, with 5 bases sitting between them. The CDR3 sequence is 13 residues long. In nucleotides, the CDR3 is TGTGCCAGCAGCTTAACAGGCACCGGGGAGCTGTTTTTT. Protein sequence: CASSLTGTGELFF.

The chain links TRBV11-2 to TRBJ2-7; no firm D call. The V and J ends lost 0 bases and 5 bases respectively, with 11 bases between them. This CDR3 region has 14 residues. Germline values: CDR1 SGHAT, CDR2 FQNNGV. The CDR3 region is CASSLDEPWNEQYF. Written as DNA, the CDR3 is TGTGCCAGCAGCTTAGATGAGCCGTGGAACGAGCAGTACTTC. The full variable domain, its missing parts supplied by reference TRBV11-2 and TRBJ2-7, is EAGVAQSPRYKIIEKRQSVAFWCNPISGHATLYWYQQILGQGPKLLIQFQNNGVVDDSQLPKDRFSAERLKGVDSTLKIQPAKLEDSAVYLCASSLDEPWNEQYFGPGTRLTVT.

The V and J genes are TRBV5-1 and TRBJ2-7, with TRBD1 matching 9 bases. Germline V gene sequence: CDR1 SGHRS, CDR2 YFSETQ. CDR3 length: 14 amino acids. V shed 4 bases, J shed 2 bases, and the junction held 4 bases outside the gene matches. The CDR3 loop is CASSPGQGPYEQYF. The CDR3 DNA reads as TGCGCCAGCAGCCCCGGACAGGGGCCCTACGAGCAGTACTTC.

This chain joins TRBV10-3 and TRBJ2-7, with TRBD1 identical over 8 bases. Germline CDR1 is ENHRY and CDR2 is SYGVKD. This CDR3 contains 14 residues. Trimming took 9 bases from V and 0 from J; bases not matched to a gene: 7. The CDR3 protein is CAINQGQGSYEQYF. DNA of the CDR3: TGTGCCATAAACCAAGGACAGGGCTCCTACGAGCAGTACTTC.

The chain is built from TRBV5-6 and TRBJ1-2; D is undetermined. CDR1 and CDR2 (germline): SGHDT, YYEEEE. This CDR3 is built from 13 residues. Trimming removed 1 base from V and 4 bases from J, with 8 bases in between. CDR3 loop: CASSLSDFYGYTF. DNA for the CDR3: TGTGCCAGCAGCTTGTCGGATTTCTATGGCTACACCTTC.

In this sample, this clone turned up a few times. The chain recombines TRBV30 with TRBJ2-2, with 8 nucleotides matching TRBD2. CDR3 length: 15 amino acids. V trimming: 7 bases; J trimming: 0 bases; junction bases outside the gene matches: 7. Germline CDR1 is GTSNPN and CDR2 is SVGIG (reference sequence). In DNA, the CDR3 is TGTGCCTCCCCGGTACTAGCGGCGAACACCGGGGAGCTGTTTTTT. It translates to CASPVLAANTGELFF.

The V call is TRBV5-6, the J call TRBJ1-4; D is uncertain. Trimming pared 2 bases from V and 0 bases from J, leaving 14 bases between. The germline gives CDR1 SGHDT, CDR2 YYEEEE. The CDR3 sequence is 17 residues long. The CDR3 DNA follows: TGTGCCAGCAGCTTATACCCCCTGGCTTCAACTAATGAAAAACTGTTTTTT. This encodes CASSLYPLASTNEKLFF.

V usage is TRBV7-3 and J usage is TRBJ2-2; 9 bases align to TRBD2. V lost 1 base to trimming and J lost 2 bases; unmatched junction nucleotides: 8. The germline gives CDR1 SGHTA, CDR2 FQGTGA. The CDR3 spans 18 residues. CDR3 sequence (DNA): TGTGCCAGCAGCTTAAGTATGGGCCTAGCGGGAAACACCGGGGAGCTGTTTTTT. Translated: CASSLSMGLAGNTGELFF. The complete variable domain, with remaining parts taken from reference TRBV7-3 and TRBJ2-2, reads GAGVSQTPSNKVTEKGKYVELRCDPISGHTALYWYRQSLGQGPEFLIYFQGTGAADDSGLPNDRFFAVRPEGSVSTLKIQRTERGDSAVYLCASSLSMGLAGNTGELFFGEGSRLTVL.

DNA of the CDR3: TGTGCCAGCAGCTTGGTCCACAGGGGGCAGAAAACGGATACGCAGTATTTT. This encodes CASSLVHRGQKTDTQYF. The chain joins TRBV5-6 to TRBJ2-3; 9 nucleotides line up with TRBD1. The CDR3 runs 17 residues. Losses at the gene ends were 0 bases for V and 6 bases for J; bases not matched to a gene: 11. Germline CDR1 is SGHDT and CDR2 is YYEEEE.